This entry lists 15 T cell receptor beta chains sequenced from one sample in a study of blood T cell repertoires in COVID-19. Clones were sequenced by immunoSEQ multiplex PCR, and TCRdb holds only the in-frame ones, with some missing. This repertoire shows 100,000 or so clones, just under 95% found once; its top ten account for 4.5% to 6%. The source material was peripheral blood. Receptors were obtained from a man aged 70-80 years with acute or convalescent COVID-19.

This sequence joins TRBV7-9 and TRBJ2-3, with 8 bases aligning to TRBD2. CDR3 length: 15 amino acids. Germline lookup yields CDR1 SEHNR and CDR2 FQNEAQ (reference sequence). V shed 5 bases and J 4 bases; nucleotides not matched to a gene: 8. Here the CDR3 reads CASSRLAMNSDTQYF. The CDR3 region has the DNA TGTGCCAGCAGCCGACTAGCGATGAACTCAGATACGCAGTATTTT.

This chain connects TRBV18 to TRBJ2-1; 7 positions match TRBD1. The CDR3 is 14 amino acids. Trimming at V came to 3 bases and at J to 5 bases, leaving 4 bases not matched to a gene. Germline values: CDR1 KGHSH, CDR2 LQKENI. CDR3 amino acids: CASSPGQSNNEQFF. CDR3 DNA: TGTGCCAGCTCACCGGGACAGAGCAACAATGAGCAGTTCTTC. Full variable domain (remainder filled in from reference TRBV18 and TRBJ2-1): NAGVMQNPRHLVRRRGQEARLRCSPMKGHSHVYWYRQLPEEGLKFMVYLQKENIIDESGMPKERFSAEFPKEGPSILRIQQVVRGDSAAYFCASSPGQSNNEQFFGPGTRLTVL.

The chain recombines TRBV12-3 or TRBV12-4 with TRBJ1-2, with 9 positions matching TRBD1. V lost 5 bases to trimming and J lost 8 bases; unmatched junction nucleotides: 6. This CDR3 comprises 13 residues. Here the CDR3 reads CASSGTGSGGYTF. The CDR3 coding sequence is TGTGCCAGCAGTGGGACAGGGTCAGGGGGCTACACCTTC.

This chain connects TRBV24-1 to TRBJ1-1; TRBD1 matches at 7 bases. Germline trimming cut 3 bases from V and 1 base from J; bases unmatched to any gene: 4. Germline V CDR1 and CDR2: KGHDR, SFDVKD. The CDR3 is 15 residues long. The CDR3 nucleotides are TGTGCCACCAGTGATCCCCGGACAGGGAACACTGAAGCTTTCTTT. Protein product: CATSDPRTGNTEAFF.

The gene calls are TRBV7-2 and TRBJ1-5; no clear D gene. This CDR3 has 13 residues. The germline V and J ends were trimmed by 2 bases and 7 bases, with 9 bases remaining between them. Germline V gene data show CDR1 as SGHTA and CDR2 as FQGNSA. CDR3 loop: CASSLQLRQPQHF. The CDR3 DNA reads TGTGCCAGCAGCTTACAACTGCGGCAGCCCCAGCATTTT.

The chain uses TRBV24-1 and TRBJ1-1; the match to TRBD1 covers 8 bases. The CDR3 consists of 16 residues. Germline V lookup: CDR1 KGHDR, CDR2 SFDVKD. V gave up 2 bases and J gave up 5 bases; unmatched junction bases: 9. The CDR3 sequence is CATSDYTGGTGTEAFF. The CDR3 nucleotides are TGTGCCACCAGTGATTATACAGGGGGGACGGGTACTGAAGCTTTCTTT.

The gene calls are TRBV19 and TRBJ1-5, with D perhaps TRBD1 (5 bases). V was trimmed by 4 bases and J by 4 bases, leaving 14 bases between them. This CDR3 region has 15 residues. Looked up from germline, CDR1 is LNHDA and CDR2 is SQIVND (reference sequence). CDR3: CASSTRWGGNQPQHF. CDR3 sequence (DNA): TGTGCCAGTAGTACCCGGTGGGGGGGAAATCAGCCCCAGCATTTT.

The gene calls are TRBV6-2 or TRBV6-3 and TRBJ1-2, with D possibly TRBD1 on 6 matching bases. V gave up 7 bases and J gave up 7 bases, with 16 bases separating them. Per the germline V gene, CDR1 is MNHEY and CDR2 is SVGEGT. This CDR3 spans 13 amino acids. CDR3 loop: CASTPPRGSGYTF. For the CDR3, the DNA is TGTGCCAGCACCCCTCCGAGGGGGTCTGGCTACACCTTC.

The V call is TRBV5-1, the J call TRBJ2-5; TRBD2 aligns across 7 bases. Trimming cost V 3 bases and J 5 bases; bases outside gene matches: 10. The germline V gene has CDR1 SGHRS and CDR2 YFSETQ. The CDR3 loop spans 15 amino acids. CDR3 amino acids: CASSSSLARRETQYF. The CDR3 region has the DNA TGCGCCAGCAGCTCTTCACTAGCGAGGAGGGAGACCCAGTACTTC.

V gene TRBV5-1 combines with J gene TRBJ2-7, with 8 bases matching TRBD1. Germline V CDR1 and CDR2: SGHRS, YFSETQ. The CDR3 length is 15 residues. After removal of 4 bases from V and 3 bases from J, the junction contained 9 bases not matched to a gene. The CDR3 DNA sequence: TGCGCCAGCAGCCTCTCCACAGGGGGTTTCTACGAGCAGTACTTC. Amino acids: CASSLSTGGFYEQYF.

The chain uses TRBV23-1 and TRBJ2-7, with D tentatively TRBD2 (6 bases). TRBV23-1 falls under the ORF class, with uncertain function. V was clipped by 3 bases and J by 0 bases, with 30 bases between them. The CDR3 extends over 21 amino acids. CDR3 nucleotides: TGCGCCAGCAGTCAGTCTCGTACCCGGGACGGGGGACCTGACAGCTCCTACGAGCAGTACTTC. It translates to CASSQSRTRDGGPDSSYEQYF.

V usage is TRBV6-5 and J usage is TRBJ2-2; D gene uncertain. The germline gives CDR1 MNHEY, CDR2 SVGAGI. CDR3 length: 14 amino acids. Trimming shortened V by 5 bases and J by 2 bases, and 9 bases separated the two germline ends. CDR3 amino acids: CASSRTVNTGELFF. The CDR3, as DNA: TGTGCCAGCAGTCGCACAGTAAACACCGGGGAGCTGTTTTTT.

The V gene is TRBV18, the J gene TRBJ1-4; 7 bases agree with TRBD1. Germline CDR1 is KGHSH and CDR2 is LQKENI. Trimming at V came to 3 bases and at J to 12 bases, leaving 13 bases not matched to a gene. The CDR3 loop spans 15 amino acids. The CDR3 nucleotides are TGTGCCAGCTCACCCGTTACGGGGCGCCAGGGGGAACTGTTTTTT. Protein: CASSPVTGRQGELFF.

The CDR3 nucleotides read TGTGCCAGCAGCTTAGCGGGGGGGGGCCCGGGAACCCATCAGCCCCAGCATTTT. This gives the protein CASSLAGGGPGTHQPQHF. The genes are TRBV7-2 and TRBJ1-5, with D perhaps matching TRBD1 (6 bases). The CDR3 consists of 18 residues. Trimming shortened V by 0 bases and J by 5 bases, and 20 bases separated the two germline ends. Germline loops: CDR1 SGHTA, CDR2 FQGNSA.

The chain recombines TRBV5-1 with TRBJ2-1; 10 bases map to TRBD1. The CDR3 covers 15 residues. With V trimmed by 0 bases and J by 6 bases, 3 bases remained unmatched. Per the germline V gene, CDR1 is SGHRS and CDR2 is YFSETQ. The CDR3 DNA reads TGCGCCAGCAGCTTGGGGACAGGGGGTCGCAATGAGCAGTTCTTC. It is translated as CASSLGTGGRNEQFF.